This T cell receptor beta chain was obtained from a study of blood T cell repertoires in COVID-19. CDR3 length: 15 residues. V shed 4 bases and J 3 bases; nucleotides not matched to a gene: 9. Germline V gene data show CDR1 as SGHDN and CDR2 as FVKESK. The repertoire was sequenced with immunoSEQ multiplex PCR; TCRdb's copy has only in-frame clones and lacks some. The sample yields roughly 220,000 clones, about 78% seen once. Specimen: peripheral blood. The sequence came from a woman in her 70s with acute or convalescent COVID-19. V is TRBV14 and J is TRBJ2-7; 7 bases align to TRBD2. CDR3 amino acids: CASSLTMGLYYEQYF. Here the CDR3 DNA reads TGTGCCAGCAGCCTCACGATGGGACTATACTACGAGCAGTACTTC.